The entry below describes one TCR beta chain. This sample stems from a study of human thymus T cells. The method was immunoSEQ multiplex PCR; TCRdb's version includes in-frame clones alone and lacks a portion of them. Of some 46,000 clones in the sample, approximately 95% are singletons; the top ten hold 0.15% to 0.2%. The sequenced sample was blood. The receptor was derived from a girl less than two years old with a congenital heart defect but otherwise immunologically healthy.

In DNA form, the CDR3 reads TGTGCCAGCAGTGAAGCGCTTGGTAGCGTTCGAGAGCAGTTCTTC. It codes for CASSEALGSVREQFF. J is TRBJ2-1 and V is TRBV2, with D possibly matching TRBD2 (5 bases). The V gene lost 0 bases and the J gene lost 10 bases, with 16 bases spanning the gap. The CDR3 has 15 residues. The germline gives CDR1 SNHLY, CDR2 FYNNEI.